The present T cell receptor beta chain was sequenced within a study of blood T cell repertoires in COVID-19. CDR3 size: 12 residues. The V end was cut by 8 bases, the J end by 7 bases, with 15 bases between. Germline lookup yields CDR1 MNHEY and CDR2 SVGAGI. Profiling relied on immunoSEQ multiplex PCR, and the TCRdb table lists in-frame clones only, not all of them. This sample has roughly 290,000 clones, with roughly 88% found just once. This clone was seen just once. This sequence originates from a man aged 25-45 years who had recovered from COVID-19. Sequenced input: PBMCs or T cells enriched from blood (not recorded which). The chain is built from TRBV6-5 and TRBJ2-7, with D possibly being TRBD2 (7 bases). The DNA for the CDR3 is TGTGCCAGCCGACGGGGGGCTAGTGAGCAGTACTTC. Translated, it gives CASRRGASEQYF.